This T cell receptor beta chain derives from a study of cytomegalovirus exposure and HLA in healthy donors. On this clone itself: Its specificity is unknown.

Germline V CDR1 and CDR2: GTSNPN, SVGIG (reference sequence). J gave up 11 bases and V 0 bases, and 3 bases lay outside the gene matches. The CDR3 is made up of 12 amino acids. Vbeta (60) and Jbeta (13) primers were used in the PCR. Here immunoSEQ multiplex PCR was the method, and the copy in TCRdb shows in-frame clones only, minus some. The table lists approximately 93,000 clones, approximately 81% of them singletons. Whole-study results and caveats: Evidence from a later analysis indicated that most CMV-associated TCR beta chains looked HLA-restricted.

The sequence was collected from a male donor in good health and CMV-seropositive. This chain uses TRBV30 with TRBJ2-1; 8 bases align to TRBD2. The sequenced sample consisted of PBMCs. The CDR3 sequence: CAWSVGLAQQFF. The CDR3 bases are TGTGCCTGGAGTGTAGGACTAGCTCAGCAGTTCTTC.